Listed below are T cell receptor beta chains from one sample, sequenced in a study of technical replicates of blood from four donors. Sequencing was performed with immunoSEQ multiplex PCR; in TCRdb, only in-frame clones are kept and a portion is missing. The repertoire holds about 64,000 clones, with 86% as singletons. Sequenced: PBMCs. Receptor source: a human donor in good health. Some clones in this sample may be carry-over from other donors' samples. CDR3s include the opening cysteine and the closing phenylalanine or tryptophan. Each record gives: V gene, CDR3 length, D gene, clone size, J gene, CDR3 protein, CDR3 DNA. A D gene is named only where the DNA matches it firmly. Clone size is shown for a subset of rows, as once, few, many or a class of expanded clone.

>TRBV29-1|12|TRBD1|-|TRBJ1-6
CSVGQGNSPLHF
TGCAGCGTAGGACAGGGGAATTCACCCCTCCACTTT
>TRBV5-1|14|TRBD1|-|TRBJ2-7
CASRKGQGFDEQYF
TGCGCCAGCAGAAAGGGACAGGGGTTCGACGAGCAGTACTTC
>TRBV2|14|TRBD1|-|TRBJ1-6
CASSGRGFASPLHF
TGTGCCAGCAGCGGCAGGGGGTTTGCTTCACCCCTCCACTTT
>TRBV29-1|13|-|-|TRBJ2-7
CSVELAGIYEQYF
TGCAGCGTTGAACTCGCGGGGATCTACGAGCAGTACTTC
>TRBV6-4|15|-|-|TRBJ2-2
CASSDPNSNTGELFF
TGTGCCAGCAGTGATCCTAACTCGAACACCGGGGAGCTGTTTTTT
>TRBV29-1|13|-|-|TRBJ2-1
CSGRDSPANEQFF
TGCAGCGGCCGGGACTCCCCAGCTAATGAGCAGTTCTTC
>TRBV6-4|13|-|-|TRBJ1-5
CASSSYSNQPQHF
TGTGCCAGCAGTAGCTATAGCAATCAGCCCCAGCATTTT
>TRBV30|16|TRBD1|-|TRBJ2-4
CAWSLPGQGIKNIQYF
TGTGCCTGGAGTCTTCCGGGACAGGGGATCAAAAACATTCAGTACTTC
>TRBV6-1|15|TRBD2|-|TRBJ2-3
CASRRGAAGVDTQYF
TGTGCCAGCAGGCGGGGGGCGGCGGGTGTAGATACGCAGTATTTT
>TRBV4-1|15|-|once|TRBJ2-3
CASSQDEGATDTQYF
TGCGCCAGCAGCCAAGATGAAGGGGCCACAGATACGCAGTATTTT
>TRBV7-2|15|-|-|TRBJ2-7
CASSLASGGDYEQYF
TGTGCCAGCAGCTTAGCTTCTGGAGGGGACTACGAGCAGTACTTC
>TRBV9|16|TRBD1|-|TRBJ2-2
CASSAPGQTNTGELFF
TGTGCCAGCAGCGCCCCGGGACAGACGAACACCGGGGAGCTGTTTTTT
>TRBV29-1|13|TRBD2|-|TRBJ2-1
CSVVVLATNEQFF
TGCAGCGTTGTGGTACTAGCGACCAATGAGCAGTTCTTC
>TRBV4-3|16|TRBD1|-|TRBJ2-7
CASSQDWTGQPYEQYF
TGCGCCAGCAGCCAAGATTGGACAGGGCAACCCTACGAGCAGTACTTC
>TRBV5-1|13|-|-|TRBJ2-7
CASSLASSYEQYF
TGCGCCAGCAGCTTGGCTAGCTCCTACGAGCAGTACTTC
>TRBV6-5|15|-|-|TRBJ1-4
CASSHGLATNEKLFF
TGTGCCAGCAGCCATGGCCTAGCAACTAATGAAAAACTGTTTTTT
>TRBV9|16|-|-|TRBJ1-2
CASSGPSLGAVYGYTF
TGTGCCAGCAGCGGCCCTTCCCTGGGGGCAGTTTATGGCTACACCTTC
>TRBV5-4|15|TRBD2|once|TRBJ2-1
CASSLDTSVVNEQFF
TGTGCCAGCAGCTTGGATACTAGCGTGGTAAATGAGCAGTTCTTC
>TRBV5-1|14|-|-|TRBJ2-3
CASSLGQDLDTQYF
TGCGCCAGCAGCTTGGGACAGGACCTAGATACGCAGTATTTT
>TRBV7-6|12|-|once|TRBJ1-2
CASGGGGYGYTF
TGTGCCAGCGGGGGAGGGGGATATGGCTACACCTTC
>TRBV9|15|-|-|TRBJ2-6
CASSVGDSGANVLTF
TGTGCCAGCAGCGTAGGAGACTCTGGGGCCAACGTCCTGACTTTC
>TRBV18|16|TRBD2|-|TRBJ2-7
CASSFGLAGVIYEQYF
TGTGCCAGCTCTTTCGGACTAGCGGGGGTGATCTACGAGCAGTACTTC
>TRBV7-2|14|TRBD2|-|TRBJ2-7
CASSLLRGAYEQYF
TGTGCCAGCAGCTTATTGCGGGGGGCCTACGAGCAGTACTTC
>TRBV7-9|11|-|-|TRBJ2-7
CASSLVAEQYF
TGTGCCAGCAGCTTAGTGGCCGAGCAGTACTTC
>TRBV9|14|-|-|TRBJ2-3
CASSARLVADTQYF
TGTGCCAGCAGCGCTAGACTAGTCGCGGATACGCAGTATTTT
>TRBV2|18|TRBD1|-|TRBJ2-3
CASRPGQGVSKPSDTQYF
TGTGCCAGCAGGCCGGGACAGGGGGTTTCAAAACCCTCAGATACGCAGTATTTT
>TRBV4-2|18|TRBD2|-|TRBJ2-1
CASSQGTSGGALFNEQFF
TGTGCCAGCAGCCAAGGTACCAGCGGGGGGGCCCTATTCAATGAGCAGTTCTTC
>TRBV29-1|15|TRBD2|-|TRBJ2-1
CSGDRTSGDYNEQFF
TGCAGCGGGGACCGGACTAGCGGGGACTACAATGAGCAGTTCTTC
>TRBV11-3|16|TRBD2|-|TRBJ2-1
CASSLDVAGGPHEQFF
TGTGCCAGCAGCTTAGATGTGGCGGGGGGGCCCCATGAGCAGTTCTTC
>TRBV5-1|15|TRBD2|few|TRBJ2-1
CASNPLAGSYNEQFF
TGCGCCAGCAACCCCCTAGCGGGCTCCTACAATGAGCAGTTCTTC
>TRBV4-3|16|TRBD1|many|TRBJ2-1
CASSQELRDRFNEQFF
TGCGCCAGCAGCCAAGAACTACGGGACAGGTTCAATGAGCAGTTCTTC
>TRBV4-1|14|TRBD1|-|TRBJ2-5
CASSQPGTGGPQYF
TGCGCCAGCAGCCAACCCGGGACAGGGGGCCCCCAGTACTTC
>TRBV7-3|15|TRBD2|-|TRBJ2-3
CASSQRGGNTDTQYF
TGTGCCAGCAGCCAACGGGGGGGAAACACAGATACGCAGTATTTT
>TRBV7-9|15|TRBD2|once|TRBJ2-7
CASSWTSGGPYEQYF
TGTGCCAGCAGCTGGACTAGCGGGGGACCCTACGAGCAGTACTTC
>TRBV4-1|13|-|-|TRBJ1-2
CASSPPVNYGYTF
TGCGCCAGCAGCCCCCCAGTGAACTATGGCTACACCTTC
>TRBV11-2|15|TRBD1|-|TRBJ1-2
CASSSPVRGDYGYTF
TGTGCCAGCAGCTCCCCTGTCAGGGGGGACTATGGCTACACCTTC
>TRBV6-1|15|TRBD2|-|TRBJ2-3
CASRLAGGPADTQYF
TGTGCCAGCAGACTAGCGGGGGGGCCCGCAGATACGCAGTATTTT
>TRBV27|15|-|-|TRBJ1-2
CASSLRSQGSYGYTF
TGTGCCAGCAGTTTAAGATCTCAGGGGTCCTATGGCTACACCTTC
>TRBV19|15|-|-|TRBJ1-1
CASSIKLSVTTEAFF
TGTGCCAGTAGTATAAAACTGAGTGTAACGACTGAAGCTTTCTTT
>TRBV9|13|-|-|TRBJ2-2
CASTGANTGELFF
TGTGCCAGCACCGGGGCGAACACCGGGGAGCTGTTTTTT
>TRBV7-9|14|-|-|TRBJ2-2
CASSLIQITGELFF
TGTGCCAGCAGCTTAATACAAATCACCGGGGAGCTGTTTTTT
>TRBV18|14|TRBD1|-|TRBJ1-2
CASSSTGGDDGYTF
TGTGCCAGCTCATCTACAGGGGGTGATGATGGCTACACCTTC
>TRBV2|13|-|-|TRBJ1-2
CASSGDINYGYTF
TGTGCCAGCAGCGGGGACATTAACTATGGCTACACCTTC
>TRBV9|15|TRBD1|many|TRBJ1-2
CASSPLTGGYYGYTF
TGTGCCAGCAGCCCCCTGACAGGGGGGTACTATGGCTACACCTTC
>TRBV6-6|14|-|-|TRBJ2-1
CASSYTRMYNEQFF
TGTGCCAGCAGTTACACTAGAATGTACAATGAGCAGTTCTTC
>TRBV7-2|16|-|-|TRBJ1-5
CASSLKQGRGNQPQHF
TGTGCCAGCAGCTTAAAACAGGGTCGGGGCAATCAGCCCCAGCATTTT